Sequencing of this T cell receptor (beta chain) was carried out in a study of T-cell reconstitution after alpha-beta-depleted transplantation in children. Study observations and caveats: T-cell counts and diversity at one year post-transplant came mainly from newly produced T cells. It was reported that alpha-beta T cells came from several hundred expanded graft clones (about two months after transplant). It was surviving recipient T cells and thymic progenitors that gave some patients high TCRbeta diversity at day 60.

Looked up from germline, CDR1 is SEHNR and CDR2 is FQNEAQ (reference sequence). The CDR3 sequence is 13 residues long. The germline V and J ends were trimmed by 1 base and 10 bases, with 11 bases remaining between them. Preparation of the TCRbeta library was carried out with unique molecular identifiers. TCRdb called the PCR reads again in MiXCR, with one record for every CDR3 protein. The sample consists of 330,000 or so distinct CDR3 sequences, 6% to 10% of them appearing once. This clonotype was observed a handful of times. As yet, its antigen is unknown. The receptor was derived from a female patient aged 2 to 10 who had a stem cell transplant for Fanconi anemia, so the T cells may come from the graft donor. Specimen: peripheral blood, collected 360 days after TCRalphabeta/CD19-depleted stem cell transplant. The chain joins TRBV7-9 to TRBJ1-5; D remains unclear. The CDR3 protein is CASSLESRHPQHF. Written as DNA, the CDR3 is TGTGCCAGCAGCTTAGAATCCCGCCATCCCCAGCATTTT.